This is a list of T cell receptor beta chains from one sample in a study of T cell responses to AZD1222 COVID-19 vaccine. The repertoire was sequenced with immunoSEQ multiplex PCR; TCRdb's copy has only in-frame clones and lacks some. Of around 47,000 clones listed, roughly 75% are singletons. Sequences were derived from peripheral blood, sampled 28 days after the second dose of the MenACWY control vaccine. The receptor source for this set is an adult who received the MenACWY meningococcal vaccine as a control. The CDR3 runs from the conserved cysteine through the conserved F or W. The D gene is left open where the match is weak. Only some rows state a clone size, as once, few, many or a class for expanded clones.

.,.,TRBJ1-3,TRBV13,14,CASSLRSRGNTIYF,TGTGCCAGCAGCCTCCGGTCCCGGGGGAACACCATATATTTT
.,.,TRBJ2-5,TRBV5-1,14,CASSGGSHQETQYF,TGCGCCAGCAGCGGGGGGTCCCACCAAGAGACCCAGTACTTC
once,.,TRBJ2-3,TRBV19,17,CASTLGAGPSSTDTQYF,TGTGCCAGTACCCTGGGGGCAGGCCCCTCTAGCACAGATACGCAGTATTTT
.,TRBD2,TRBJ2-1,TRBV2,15,CASRRLAVRDNEQFF,TGTGCCAGCAGGAGACTAGCGGTGAGGGACAATGAGCAGTTCTTC
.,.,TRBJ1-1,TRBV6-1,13,CASSEGGIPGAFF,TGTGCCAGCAGTGAAGGCGGTATACCAGGGGCTTTCTTT
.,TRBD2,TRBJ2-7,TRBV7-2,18,CASSLGASGRRLGYEQYF,TGTGCCAGCAGCTTAGGGGCTAGCGGGAGACGGTTGGGCTACGAGCAGTACTTC
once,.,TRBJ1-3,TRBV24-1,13,CATSDQPGNTIYF,TGTGCCACCAGTGACCAGCCTGGAAACACCATATATTTT
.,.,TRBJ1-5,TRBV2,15,CASSEGRTLNQPQHF,TGTGCCAGCAGTGAGGGTCGGACCCTAAATCAGCCCCAGCATTTT
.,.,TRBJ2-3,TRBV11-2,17,CASSPRPRLARTDTQYF,TGTGCCAGCAGCCCCCGCCCTAGGCTGGCCCGCACAGATACGCAGTATTTT
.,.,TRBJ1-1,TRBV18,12,CASSPDTAEAFF,TGTGCCAGCTCACCAGACACCGCTGAAGCTTTCTTT
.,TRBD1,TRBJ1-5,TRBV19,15,CASSIGTGGGQPQHF,TGTGCCAGTAGTATCGGGACAGGGGGAGGTCAGCCCCAGCATTTT
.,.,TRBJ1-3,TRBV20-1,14,CSASRPDSGNTIYF,TGCAGTGCTAGTCGGCCAGACTCTGGAAACACCATATATTTT
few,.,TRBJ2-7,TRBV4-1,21,CASSQVGLVGGPGGRSYEQYF,TGCGCCAGCAGCCAAGTAGGTCTCGTGGGAGGGCCGGGGGGCCGCTCCTACGAGCAGTACTTC
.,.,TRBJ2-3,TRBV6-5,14,CASRGVGSTDTQYF,TGTGCCAGCAGAGGGGTGGGGAGCACAGATACGCAGTATTTT
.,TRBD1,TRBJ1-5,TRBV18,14,CASSTGTGNQPQHF,TGTGCCAGCTCAACCGGGACAGGTAATCAGCCCCAGCATTTT
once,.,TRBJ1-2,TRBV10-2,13,CASRDTANYGYTF,TGCGCCAGCAGAGACACTGCGAACTATGGCTACACCTTC
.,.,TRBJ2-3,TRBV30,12,CAWGQIGPSQYF,TGTGCCTGGGGGCAGATCGGGCCGTCGCAGTATTTT
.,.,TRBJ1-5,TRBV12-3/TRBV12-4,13,CASSFRAEQPQHF,TGTGCCAGCAGTTTCAGGGCGGAACAGCCCCAGCATTTT
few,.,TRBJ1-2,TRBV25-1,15,CASSKPRGKTDGYTF,TGTGCCAGCAGTAAGCCAAGGGGGAAGACGGATGGCTACACCTTC
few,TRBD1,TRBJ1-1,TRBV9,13,CASSVEGQTEAFF,TGTGCCAGCAGCGTGGAGGGACAGACTGAAGCTTTCTTT
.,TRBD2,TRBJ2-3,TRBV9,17,CASSVDLAGGLTDTQYF,TGTGCCAGCAGCGTAGACCTAGCGGGGGGACTCACAGATACGCAGTATTTT
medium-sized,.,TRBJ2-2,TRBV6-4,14,CASSARSEGGELFF,TGTGCCAGCAGTGCCCGGTCGGAGGGCGGGGAGCTGTTTTTT
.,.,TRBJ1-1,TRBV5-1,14,CASYRDTGRTEAFF,TGCGCCAGCTACCGGGACACCGGTCGGACTGAAGCTTTCTTT
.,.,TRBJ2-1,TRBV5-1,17,CASSLRSSGGAQNEQFF,TGCGCCAGCAGCTTGAGAAGTTCCGGGGGCGCCCAGAATGAGCAGTTCTTC
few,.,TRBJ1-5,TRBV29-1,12,CSVSNLGGTQHF,TGCAGCGTCTCCAACCTTGGGGGGACCCAGCATTTT
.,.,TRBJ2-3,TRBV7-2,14,CASSPSGPQDTQYF,TGTGCCAGCAGCCCCAGCGGGCCCCAGGATACGCAGTATTTT
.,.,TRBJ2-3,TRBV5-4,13,CASSLEDSDTQYF,TGTGCCAGCAGCCTCGAGGACTCAGATACGCAGTATTTT
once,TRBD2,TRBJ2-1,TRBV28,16,CASSLSRSGSTDEQFF,TGTGCCAGCAGTTTATCGAGGAGCGGGAGTACGGATGAGCAGTTCTTC
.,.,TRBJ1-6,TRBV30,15,CAWSVGAARNSPLHF,TGTGCCTGGAGTGTGGGGGCCGCTCGTAATTCACCCCTCCACTTT
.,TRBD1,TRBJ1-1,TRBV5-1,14,CASSDPGQYTEAFF,TGCGCCAGCAGCGATCCGGGACAGTACACTGAAGCTTTCTTT
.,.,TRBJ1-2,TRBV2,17,CATTLTGVSRGEYGYTF,TGTGCCACCACACTCACGGGGGTTTCGAGGGGGGAGTATGGCTACACCTTC
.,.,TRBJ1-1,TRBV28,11,CASKGDTEAFF,TGTGCCAGCAAAGGGGACACTGAAGCTTTCTTT
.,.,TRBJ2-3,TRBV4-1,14,CASSPGARTDTQYF,TGCGCCAGCAGTCCTGGGGCCCGCACAGATACGCAGTATTTT
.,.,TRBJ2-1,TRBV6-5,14,CASSPSGTYNEQFF,TGTGCCAGCAGCCCCAGCGGTACGTACAATGAGCAGTTCTTC
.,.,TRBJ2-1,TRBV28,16,CASSFLGQHSYNEQFF,TGTGCCAGCAGTTTCTTGGGACAACACTCCTACAATGAGCAGTTCTTC
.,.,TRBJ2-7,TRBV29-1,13,CSVRSAGSYEQYF,TGCAGCGTTCGGTCGGCAGGTTCCTACGAGCAGTACTTC
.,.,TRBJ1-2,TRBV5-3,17,CARSIQKRGPPLGGYTF,TGTGCCAGAAGCATACAGAAGAGGGGCCCCCCTTTGGGCGGCTACACCTTC
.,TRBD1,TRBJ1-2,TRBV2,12,CASRGDRYGYTF,TGTGCCAGCAGGGGGGACAGATATGGCTACACCTTC
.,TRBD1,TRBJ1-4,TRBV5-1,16,CASSLARGPSNEKLFF,TGCGCCAGCAGCTTGGCCAGGGGGCCAAGTAATGAAAAACTGTTTTTT
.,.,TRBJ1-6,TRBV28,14,CASSAGGDNSPLHF,TGTGCCAGCAGTGCCGGCGGGGATAATTCACCCCTCCACTTT
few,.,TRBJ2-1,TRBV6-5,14,CATKRDTSYNEQFF,TGTGCCACCAAGCGGGACACCTCCTACAATGAGCAGTTCTTC
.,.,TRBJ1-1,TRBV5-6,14,CASSLIGQSNEAFF,TGTGCCAGCAGCTTGATAGGGCAATCGAATGAAGCTTTCTTT
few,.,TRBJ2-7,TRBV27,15,CASSSGTLVLYEQYF,TGTGCCAGCAGCTCCGGGACCTTGGTCCTCTACGAGCAGTACTTC
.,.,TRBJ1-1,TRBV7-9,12,CASSLSLPEAFF,TGTGCCAGCAGCTTATCCCTCCCTGAAGCTTTCTTT
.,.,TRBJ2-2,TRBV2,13,CARVGPGAGELFF,TGTGCCAGAGTAGGCCCTGGGGCCGGGGAGCTGTTTTTT
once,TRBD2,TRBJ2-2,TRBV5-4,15,CASSRLAGSTGELFF,TGTGCCAGCAGCCGACTAGCGGGAAGCACCGGGGAGCTGTTTTTT
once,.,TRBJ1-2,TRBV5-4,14,CASSLDQKNYGYTF,TGTGCCAGCAGCTTGGATCAGAAGAACTATGGCTACACCTTC
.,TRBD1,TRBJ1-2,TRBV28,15,CASSFDGTGSYGYTF,TGTGCCAGCAGTTTTGACGGGACAGGTAGCTATGGCTACACCTTC
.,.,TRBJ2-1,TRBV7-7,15,CASSLLGRDVDEQFF,TGTGCCAGCAGCTTATTAGGGCGGGATGTGGATGAGCAGTTCTTC
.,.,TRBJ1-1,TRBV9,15,CASSLALGGNTEAFF,TGTGCCAGCAGCCTTGCGTTGGGAGGGAACACTGAAGCTTTCTTT